This is a list of T cell receptor beta chains from one sample in a study of blood T cells in healthy people across ages. TCRdb recomputed calls from the 5' RACE reads with MiXCR, one row per CDR3 protein. In the table there are about 1 million distinct CDR3 sequences, more than 40% of which are singletons. The specimen was blood. The receptors stem from a woman in her sixties in good health. The CDR3 runs from the conserved cysteine through the conserved F or W. Fields, in order: J gene, CDR3 length, V gene, clone size, D gene, CDR3 protein, CDR3 DNA. A D gene is named only where the DNA matches it firmly. A row's size may be missing; if present it is once, few, many or a size class.

J: TRBJ1-2
length: 13
V: TRBV27
size: few
D: TRBD1
CDR3: CASRDRAVYGYTF
DNA: TGTGCCAGCCGGGACAGGGCGGTCTATGGCTACACCTTC

J: TRBJ1-1
length: 15
V: TRBV6-1
size: .
D: .
CDR3: CASIGSGKGRTEAFF
DNA: TGTGCCAGCATTGGATCTGGGAAGGGGCGTACTGAAGCTTTCTTT

J: TRBJ2-7
length: 13
V: TRBV27
size: few
D: .
CDR3: CASSPSDSYEQYF
DNA: TGTGCCAGCAGTCCGTCCGACTCCTACGAGCAGTACTTC

J: TRBJ2-1
length: 12
V: TRBV29-1
size: .
D: TRBD2
CDR3: CSVDGLAGAAFF
DNA: TGCAGCGTCGATGGGCTAGCGGGAGCCGCGTTCTTC

J: TRBJ2-5
length: 16
V: TRBV4-2
size: .
D: .
CDR3: CASSQGMTGRRGAEYF
DNA: TGTGCCAGCAGCCAAGGTATGACGGGTCGACGTGGTGCGGAGTACTTC

J: TRBJ2-1
length: 19
V: TRBV6-1
size: .
D: TRBD2
CDR3: CASSEGGLAGDLPYNEQFF
DNA: TGTGCCAGCAGTGAAGGGGGACTAGCGGGAGACTTGCCCTACAATGAGCAGTTCTTC

J: TRBJ2-7
length: 13
V: TRBV7-8
size: .
D: .
CDR3: CASRPQGPREQYF
DNA: TGTGCCAGCAGACCACAGGGACCCCGGGAGCAGTACTTC

J: TRBJ2-1
length: 14
V: TRBV12-3/TRBV12-4
size: few
D: .
CDR3: CASTLDSAYNEQFF
DNA: TGTGCCAGCACCCTTGACAGCGCCTACAATGAGCAGTTCTTC

J: TRBJ2-1
length: 12
V: TRBV29-1
size: few
D: .
CDR3: CSANDRYSEQFF
DNA: TGCAGTGCCAATGATCGATACAGTGAGCAGTTCTTC

J: TRBJ2-4
length: 16
V: TRBV5-6
size: .
D: .
CDR3: CASCSGGWGPKNIQYF
DNA: TGTGCCAGCTGCTCCGGAGGATGGGGGCCCAAAAACATTCAGTACTTC

J: TRBJ2-2
length: 15
V: TRBV20-1
size: .
D: TRBD2
CDR3: CSARASGSNTGELFF
DNA: TGCAGTGCTAGGGCTAGCGGGTCGAACACCGGGGAGCTGTTTTTT

J: TRBJ2-7
length: 13
V: TRBV5-1
size: .
D: TRBD2
CDR3: CASSAAGGPEQYF
DNA: TGCGCCAGCAGCGCGGCGGGGGGCCCCGAGCAGTACTTC

J: TRBJ2-2
length: 17
V: TRBV18
size: .
D: .
CDR3: CASSPPQPGHPTGELFF
DNA: TGTGCCAGCTCACCACCCCAACCGGGACACCCCACCGGGGAGCTGTTTTTT

J: TRBJ2-7
length: 14
V: TRBV20-1
size: .
D: TRBD2
CDR3: CSAMGLAGGYEQYF
DNA: TGCAGTGCCATGGGACTAGCGGGAGGGTACGAGCAGTACTTC

J: TRBJ2-3
length: 15
V: TRBV20-1
size: .
D: .
CDR3: CSARAAEPGTDTQYF
DNA: TGCAGTGCTAGGGCGGCAGAGCCGGGGACAGATACGCAGTATTTT

J: TRBJ2-5
length: 15
V: TRBV27
size: .
D: TRBD2
CDR3: CASSPSGRFQETQYF
DNA: TGTGCCAGCAGTCCTAGCGGGAGATTCCAAGAGACCCAGTACTTC

J: TRBJ2-1
length: 15
V: TRBV24-1
size: few
D: TRBD1
CDR3: CATSDRQGGYNEQFF
DNA: TGTGCCACCAGTGATCGACAGGGGGGGTACAATGAGCAGTTCTTC

J: TRBJ1-5
length: 14
V: TRBV27
size: .
D: .
CDR3: CASSLSTGGQPQHF
DNA: TGTGCCAGCAGTCTGTCCACGGGGGGTCAGCCCCAGCATTTT

J: TRBJ2-1
length: 14
V: TRBV6-2/TRBV6-3
size: few
D: .
CDR3: CASSAPGPAFGQFF
DNA: TGTGCCAGCAGTGCCCCGGGACCTGCTTTCGGGCAGTTCTTC

J: TRBJ2-3
length: 17
V: TRBV20-1
size: few
D: TRBD2
CDR3: CSASGLVGGPQTDTQYF
DNA: TGCAGTGCTAGTGGTTTGGTGGGAGGGCCTCAAACAGATACGCAGTATTTT

J: TRBJ2-1
length: 16
V: TRBV7-8
size: .
D: TRBD2
CDR3: CASSLSTSGSSIEQFF
DNA: TGTGCCAGCAGCTTATCTACTAGCGGGAGTTCTATTGAGCAGTTCTTC

J: TRBJ1-2
length: 14
V: TRBV6-2/TRBV6-3
size: .
D: TRBD1
CDR3: CAGSPGTEPGGYTF
DNA: TGTGCCGGCAGTCCCGGGACAGAGCCTGGAGGCTACACCTTC

J: TRBJ2-4
length: 21
V: TRBV20-1
size: .
D: TRBD2
CDR3: CSVPPRDLGTSGSWAKNIQYF
DNA: TGCAGTGTTCCCCCCCGGGACTTGGGGACTAGCGGGAGCTGGGCCAAAAACATTCAGTACTTC

J: TRBJ2-7
length: 15
V: TRBV2
size: .
D: TRBD1
CDR3: CASSEGWVSRGEQYF
DNA: TGTGCCAGCAGTGAAGGCTGGGTCTCCAGGGGGGAGCAGTACTTC

J: TRBJ2-4
length: 15
V: TRBV3-1
size: few
D: .
CDR3: CASSQGGGSKNIQYF
DNA: TGTGCCAGCAGCCAAGGTGGGGGATCCAAAAACATTCAGTACTTC

J: TRBJ2-7
length: 14
V: TRBV5-1
size: few
D: TRBD1
CDR3: CASSLQQGGYEQYF
DNA: TGCGCCAGCAGCTTGCAACAGGGGGGCTACGAGCAGTACTTC

J: TRBJ1-2
length: 15
V: TRBV5-1
size: few
D: .
CDR3: CASSLDSTEVYGYTF
DNA: TGCGCCAGCAGCTTGGACTCGACAGAGGTATATGGCTACACCTTC

J: TRBJ2-3
length: 17
V: TRBV20-1
size: .
D: .
CDR3: CSARGMVGRDSTDTQYF
DNA: TGCAGTGCTAGAGGAATGGTGGGGCGGGATAGCACAGATACGCAGTATTTT

J: TRBJ2-1
length: 16
V: TRBV10-1
size: .
D: TRBD2
CDR3: CASSGTAGVEYNEQFF
DNA: TGCGCCAGCAGTGGGACTGCGGGAGTAGAATACAATGAGCAGTTCTTC

J: TRBJ2-7
length: 15
V: TRBV3-1
size: .
D: TRBD1
CDR3: CASSLGQVRPYEQYF
DNA: TGTGCCAGCAGCCTGGGACAGGTGAGACCCTACGAGCAGTACTTC

J: TRBJ2-7
length: 13
V: TRBV7-2
size: .
D: TRBD1
CDR3: CASSLVTGNEQYF
DNA: TGTGCCAGCAGCTTAGTGACAGGGAACGAGCAGTACTTC

J: TRBJ2-5
length: 15
V: TRBV24-1
size: many
D: TRBD1
CDR3: CATSETRDSKETQYF
DNA: TGTGCCACCAGTGAAACAAGGGACAGTAAAGAGACCCAGTACTTC

J: TRBJ1-4
length: 16
V: TRBV6-2/TRBV6-3
size: .
D: .
CDR3: CASSWNPGRGSEKLFF
DNA: TGTGCCAGCAGTTGGAATCCGGGGCGCGGGAGTGAAAAACTGTTTTTT

J: TRBJ1-2
length: 16
V: TRBV5-1
size: .
D: .
CDR3: CASSLIGGSGDYGYTF
DNA: TGCGCCAGCAGCTTGATCGGGGGGAGTGGAGACTATGGCTACACCTTC

J: TRBJ2-1
length: 15
V: TRBV7-2
size: .
D: TRBD2
CDR3: CASSLAAGVSNEQFF
DNA: TGTGCCAGCAGCTTAGCGGCGGGAGTTAGCAATGAGCAGTTCTTC

J: TRBJ2-1
length: 16
V: TRBV29-1
size: .
D: .
CDR3: CSVGQPGVLRYNEQFF
DNA: TGCAGCGTAGGCCAACCAGGCGTTCTACGCTACAATGAGCAGTTCTTC

J: TRBJ1-5
length: 15
V: TRBV27
size: .
D: .
CDR3: CASSLTGSRVQPQHF
DNA: TGTGCCAGCAGTTTAACTGGGTCGAGGGTTCAGCCCCAGCATTTT

J: TRBJ2-5
length: 16
V: TRBV5-1
size: few
D: .
CDR3: CASSGGERLGEETQYF
DNA: TGCGCCAGCAGCGGCGGGGAGAGGTTAGGGGAAGAGACCCAGTACTTC

J: TRBJ2-1
length: 14
V: TRBV20-1
size: .
D: .
CDR3: CSARRLGSYNEQFF
DNA: TGCAGTGCTAGGCGCCTAGGCTCCTACAATGAGCAGTTCTTC

J: TRBJ2-1
length: 13
V: TRBV6-2/TRBV6-3
size: few
D: .
CDR3: CASSPTRRDEQFF
DNA: TGTGCCAGCAGTCCAACGAGGAGGGATGAGCAGTTCTTC

J: TRBJ2-7
length: 17
V: TRBV21-1
size: .
D: .
CDR3: CASSPRGAGPTTYEQYF
DNA: TGTGCCAGCAGCCCCCGAGGGGCAGGGCCGACCACATACGAGCAGTACTTC

J: TRBJ2-7
length: 15
V: TRBV6-1
size: once
D: .
CDR3: CVSSEEAGVGYEQYF
DNA: TGTGTCAGCAGTGAAGAGGCGGGTGTGGGCTACGAGCAGTACTTC